The 28 T cell receptor beta chains presented below share a single source sample, sequenced in a study of T cell responses to AZD1222 COVID-19 vaccine. Using immunoSEQ multiplex PCR, the repertoire was profiled, and TCRdb retains in-frame clones only, with some absent. This table holds roughly 100,000 clones, roughly 89% found once. This specimen was peripheral blood, taken on day 0 of AZD1222 vaccination. The receptors were sampled from an adult in good health.

The V gene is TRBV27, the J gene TRBJ1-2, with D possibly matching TRBD1 (5 bases). Trimming left V 3 bases short and J 4 bases short, with 12 bases between. The CDR3 contains 14 residues. CDR1 is MNHEY and CDR2 is SMNVEV in the germline V gene (reference sequence). CDR3 amino acids: CASSLGGGSYGYTF. CDR3 DNA: TGTGCCAGCAGTTTGGGGGGTGGGAGCTATGGCTACACCTTC.

The chain joins TRBV3-1 (or the pseudogene TRBV3-2) to TRBJ1-5; the D gene is possibly TRBD1 (6 bases). The germline V and J ends were trimmed by 4 bases and 3 bases, with 13 bases remaining between them. There are 15 residues in the CDR3. Germline CDR1 LGHDT, CDR2 YNNKEL (reference sequence). The CDR3 bases are TGTGCCAGCAGCCCTACTACAGGGTTCAATCAGCCCCAGCATTTT. It translates to CASSPTTGFNQPQHF.

The chain is built from TRBV5-4 and TRBJ2-7; TRBD1 matches 8 bases. Germline V lookup: CDR1 SGHNT, CDR2 YYREEE (reference sequence). The V gene end was trimmed by 0 bases and the J gene end by 3 bases; junction bases not matched to a gene: 8. This CDR3 contains 16 residues. CDR3 loop: CASSLVAGGGFYEQYF. The CDR3 DNA sequence: TGTGCCAGCAGCTTGGTTGCAGGGGGCGGGTTCTACGAGCAGTACTTC.

The chain carries TRBV6-5 and TRBJ2-5; D call uncertain. V lost 8 bases, J lost 2 bases, and 9 bases lay in between. This CDR3 comprises 12 residues. The germline V gene encodes CDR1 MNHEY and CDR2 SVGAGI. The CDR3 loop reads CASRAGQETQYF. The CDR3 bases are TGTGCCAGCCGAGCCGGACAAGAGACCCAGTACTTC.

The chain couples TRBV18 to TRBJ2-7; no clear D gene. V lost 3 bases and J 2 bases, leaving 8 bases between the germline ends. In germline, CDR1 is KGHSH, CDR2 LQKENI. This CDR3 is built from 13 residues. CDR3 loop: CASSPRKTYEQYF. Written as DNA, the CDR3 is TGTGCCAGCTCACCCAGAAAAACCTACGAGCAGTACTTC. The full variable domain, completed using reference TRBV18 and TRBJ2-7, is NAGVMQNPRHLVRRRGQEARLRCSPMKGHSHVYWYRQLPEEGLKFMVYLQKENIIDESGMPKERFSAEFPKEGPSILRIQQVVRGDSAAYFCASSPRKTYEQYFGPGTRLTVT.

This clone was seen a few times. V usage is TRBV7-2 and J usage is TRBJ1-4; perhaps TRBD1 as D (5 bases). Germline V lookup: CDR1 SGHTA, CDR2 FQGNSA. The CDR3 spans 16 residues. V shed 1 base and J shed 6 bases, with 15 bases lying between them. Here the CDR3 reads CASSLVPGGVDEKLFF. The CDR3, as DNA: TGTGCCAGCAGCTTAGTACCGGGGGGGGTGGATGAAAAACTGTTTTTT.

This chain links TRBV18 with TRBJ2-5, with TRBD1 as a possible D gene (6 bases). V was trimmed by 3 bases and J by 5 bases, leaving 22 bases between them. This CDR3 contains 17 residues. Germline V gene sequence: CDR1 KGHSH, CDR2 LQKENI. The CDR3 loop is CASSPSGQPGMRETQYF. The CDR3, as DNA: TGTGCCAGCTCACCCTCTGGACAGCCAGGCATGAGGGAGACCCAGTACTTC. The whole variable domain, filled in from reference TRBV18 and TRBJ2-5, reads NAGVMQNPRHLVRRRGQEARLRCSPMKGHSHVYWYRQLPEEGLKFMVYLQKENIIDESGMPKERFSAEFPKEGPSILRIQQVVRGDSAAYFCASSPSGQPGMRETQYFGPGTRLLVL.

The J gene is TRBJ2-3, the V gene TRBV5-1, with D perhaps TRBD2 (5 bases). The ends were cut back, 7 bases at V and 3 bases at J, with 9 bases in the middle. This CDR3 spans 12 amino acids. CDR1 is SGHRS, CDR2 YFSETQ, per germline. The CDR3 protein is CASRESTDTQYF. For the CDR3, the DNA is TGCGCCAGCCGGGAATCGACAGATACGCAGTATTTT. Together with reference TRBV5-1 and TRBJ2-3, the CDR3 gives the full variable domain: KAGVTQTPRYLIKTRGQQVTLSCSPISGHRSVSWYQQTPGQGLQFLFEYFSETQRNKGNFPGRFSGRQFSNSRSEMNVSTLELGDSALYLCASRESTDTQYFGPGTRLTVL.

This sequence joins TRBV6-5 and TRBJ1-1; the match to TRBD1 covers 7 bases. Germline CDR1 and CDR2: MNHEY and SVGAGI. This CDR3 is 14 amino acids long. The V segment lost 5 bases and the J segment 5 bases; nucleotides outside the gene matches: 8. The CDR3 DNA reads as TGTGCCAGCAGTCCGACAGGGCGGAGAACTGAAGCTTTCTTT. This translates into CASSPTGRRTEAFF.

This clone was seen only once. The genes are TRBV30 and TRBJ2-3, with D possibly TRBD2 on 6 matching bases. Germline loops: CDR1 GTSNPN, CDR2 SVGIG (reference sequence). CDR3 size: 13 residues. With 2 bases removed from V and 3 bases from J, the gap between germline ends came to 9 bases. The CDR3 DNA reads as TGTGCCTGGAGTAATGCGGGAACAGATACGCAGTATTTT. Translated, it gives CAWSNAGTDTQYF.

This clone came up once. J is TRBJ2-3 and V is TRBV6-1; unclear D gene. The V gene's germline CDR1 is MNHNS and CDR2 SASEGT. Trimming cost V 2 bases and J 4 bases, with 7 bases left between them. The CDR3 consists of 13 residues. The CDR3 coding sequence is TGTGCCAGCAGTGAACAGGTCGCAGATACGCAGTATTTT. Its protein is CASSEQVADTQYF.

V and J are TRBV29-1 and TRBJ1-1, with D uncertain. Trimming took 8 bases from V and 7 from J, leaving 17 bases between them. Germline V CDR1 and CDR2: SQVTM, ANQGSEA. This CDR3 region has 12 residues. CDR3 nucleotides: TGCAGCATCCTAGGTGGGGAAGATGAAGCTTTCTTT. Its protein product is CSILGGEDEAFF.

The chain couples TRBV2 to TRBJ1-4; TRBD1 aligns across 7 bases. CDR1 SNHLY and CDR2 FYNNEI come from the germline V gene. Germline trimming cut 6 bases from V and 8 bases from J; bases unmatched to any gene: 6. This CDR3 contains 13 residues. CDR3 in amino acids: CASRDRVGEKLFF. The CDR3 nucleotides are TGTGCCAGCAGAGACAGGGTGGGGGAAAAACTGTTTTTT.

The V gene is TRBV6-2 or TRBV6-3, the J gene TRBJ2-1; D gene ambiguous. The CDR3 is made up of 14 amino acids. Trimming pared 2 bases from V and 9 bases from J, leaving 14 bases between. Germline V gene sequence: CDR1 MNHEY, CDR2 SVGEGT. This CDR3 is CASSYRLNRAEQFF. In DNA, the CDR3 is TGTGCCAGCAGTTACAGGTTAAATCGAGCTGAGCAGTTCTTC.

This chain joins TRBV19 and TRBJ2-7; TRBD2 agrees at 9 bases. Germline V gene lookup returns CDR1 LNHDA and CDR2 SQIVND (reference sequence). The CDR3 runs to 15 residues. With V trimmed by 8 bases and J by 4 bases, 12 bases remained unmatched. CDR3: CASRRSGGRDYEQYF. DNA of the CDR3: TGTGCCAGTCGTCGTAGTGGCGGGAGGGATTACGAGCAGTACTTC.

The chain joins TRBV28 to TRBJ1-1; D is uncertain. This CDR3 spans 11 amino acids. V was pared by 6 bases and J by 1 base, with 3 bases between. Germline V gene lookup returns CDR1 MDHEN and CDR2 SYDVKM. This CDR3 reads CASRSNTEAFF. In DNA, the CDR3 is TGTGCCAGCAGATCGAACACTGAAGCTTTCTTT.

The V and J genes are TRBV19 and TRBJ1-4, with TRBD1 as a possible D gene (6 bases). Germline-derived CDR1 and CDR2 are LNHDA and SQIVND (reference sequence). The V end was cut by 6 bases, the J end by 8 bases, with 13 bases between. The CDR3 extends over 13 amino acids. The CDR3 loop reads CASRYRAGEKLFF. DNA of the CDR3: TGTGCCAGTAGATACAGGGCGGGAGAAAAACTGTTTTTT.

This clone occurred a few times. The V call is TRBV6-1, the J call TRBJ2-1; TRBD1 matches 10 bases. The junction had 6 bases not matched to a gene; V was cut back by 4 bases and J by 6 bases. This CDR3 has 15 residues. The germline V gene has CDR1 MNHNS and CDR2 SASEGT. CDR3 sequence reads: CASSGRDRGFNEQFF. The CDR3 nucleotides read TGTGCCAGCAGTGGCCGGGACAGGGGATTCAATGAGCAGTTCTTC.

The chain recombines TRBV19 with TRBJ1-5; 8 bases line up with TRBD1. The germline V gene encodes CDR1 LNHDA and CDR2 SQIVND (reference sequence). The CDR3 has 14 residues. V gave up 5 bases and J gave up 6 bases; unmatched junction bases: 6. CDR3: CASSLTGDGQPQHF. CDR3 sequence (DNA): TGTGCCAGTAGTCTGACAGGGGATGGTCAGCCCCAGCATTTT.

This clone has a single count. The chain recombines TRBV10-3 with TRBJ2-7; 10 nucleotides align to TRBD2. There are 18 residues in the CDR3. The germline V gene encodes CDR1 ENHRY and CDR2 SYGVKD. With V trimmed by 4 bases and J by 2 bases, 14 bases remained unmatched. As DNA, the CDR3 is TGTGCCATCAGTGGGGCCGGGACTAGCGCCCAGGGCACCTACGAGCAGTACTTC. This gives the protein CAISGAGTSAQGTYEQYF.

The rearrangement joins TRBV24-1 to TRBJ2-2, with a possible D match to TRBD1 (6 bases). The CDR3 loop spans 12 amino acids. Trimming took off 10 bases at V and 8 bases at J, with 13 bases between the two ends. Germline V CDR1 and CDR2: KGHDR, SFDVKD. The CDR3 region is CATSQGPGELFF. DNA of the CDR3: TGTGCCACATCCCAGGGGCCGGGGGAGCTGTTTTTT.

The CDR3 protein is CASSKWEGTGELFF. DNA of the CDR3: TGTGCCAGTAGTAAATGGGAGGGTACCGGGGAGCTGTTTTTT. The V call is TRBV19, the J call TRBJ2-2; TRBD2 aligns across 7 bases. Germline values: CDR1 LNHDA, CDR2 SQIVND (reference sequence). The junction had 4 bases not matched to a gene; V was cut back by 4 bases and J by 5 bases. This CDR3 is built from 14 residues. The full variable domain, rest sourced from reference TRBV19 and TRBJ2-2, is DGGITQSPKYLFRKEGQNVTLSCEQNLNHDAMYWYRQDPGQGLRLIYYSQIVNDFQKGDIAEGYSVSREKKESFPLTVTSAQKNPTAFYLCASSKWEGTGELFFGEGSRLTVL.

V is TRBV10-3 and J is TRBJ2-7; the match to TRBD2 covers 9 bases. The CDR3 consists of 19 residues. Trimming took 2 bases from V and 1 from J; bases not matched to a gene: 15. The germline CDR1 and CDR2 sequences are ENHRY and SYGVKD. CDR3 sequence reads: CAISEPSRLAGSGSYEQYF. The CDR3 DNA follows: TGTGCCATCAGTGAGCCAAGTCGGCTAGCGGGATCGGGATCCTACGAGCAGTACTTC.

The chain joins TRBV12-3 or TRBV12-4 to TRBJ2-7; D perhaps matches TRBD2 (5 bases). Trimming took 5 bases from V and 2 from J, leaving 10 bases between them. This CDR3 comprises 13 residues. The CDR3 reads CASSPPGTYEQYF. The DNA of the CDR3 is TGTGCCAGCAGTCCTCCCGGGACCTACGAGCAGTACTTC.

This clone was counted once. The V and J genes are TRBV7-9 and TRBJ1-4; 9 bases are shared with TRBD1. V gave up 9 bases and J gave up 4 bases; unmatched junction bases: 3. CDR1 SEHNR and CDR2 FQNEAQ come from the germline V gene (reference sequence). The CDR3 has 13 residues. CDR3 protein: CASRGQGNEKLFF. CDR3 nucleotide sequence: TGTGCCAGTCGGGGACAGGGTAATGAAAAACTGTTTTTT. Variable domain in full (rest from reference TRBV7-9 and TRBJ1-4): DTGVSQNPRHKITKRGQNVTFRCDPISEHNRLYWYRQTLGQGPEFLTYFQNEAQLEKSRLLSDRFSAERPKGSFSTLEIQRTEQGDSAMYLCASRGQGNEKLFFGSGTQLSVL.

The chain recombines TRBV7-8 with TRBJ2-7; D gene unclear. Germline CDR1 reads SGHVS; CDR2 reads FQNEAQ. Trimming shortened V by 3 bases and J by 2 bases, and 11 bases separated the two germline ends. This CDR3 has 14 residues. The CDR3 nucleotides are TGTGCCAGCAGCTTTCGTCCAGGAACCTACGAGCAGTACTTC. It yields the protein CASSFRPGTYEQYF.

The gene calls are TRBV7-2 and TRBJ2-1, with D unresolved. V gave up 4 bases and J gave up 3 bases, with 16 bases separating them. The CDR3 extends over 16 amino acids. Germline values: CDR1 SGHTA, CDR2 FQGNSA. CDR3 bases: TGTGCCAGCAGCTCACCCTTCTCCAACAACTACAATGAGCAGTTCTTC. Translation gives CASSSPFSNNYNEQFF.

This rearrangement joins TRBV19 to TRBJ2-1; D is possibly TRBD1 or TRBD2 (5 bases each). V was clipped by 9 bases and J by 9 bases, with 21 bases between them. Germline V gene sequence: CDR1 LNHDA, CDR2 SQIVND (reference sequence). CDR3 size: 14 residues. CDR3 sequence (DNA): TGTGCCAGCCGGGAACCTGGGACCTCGAGTGAGCAGTTCTTC. Its protein product is CASREPGTSSEQFF.